This TCR beta chain appears in the sequencing data of a study of T cell responses to AZD1222 COVID-19 vaccine. Whole-study results and caveats: Vaccination with two AZD1222 doses was followed by a rise in Spike-specific TCR breadth and depth. There were repertoire samples only from the period after the peak T cell response. Among those given AZD1222, only five or six were seropositive at baseline. Donors, mostly white British, included more females; clonal diversity was possibly underestimated.

The CDR3 contains 17 residues. CDR1 SGHTS and CDR2 YDEGEE come from the germline V gene. The junction had 10 bases not matched to a gene; V was cut back by 3 bases and J by 4 bases. The method was immunoSEQ multiplex PCR; TCRdb's version includes in-frame clones alone and lacks a portion of them. The sample holds around 80,000 clones; roughly 85% are singletons and the top ten take about 9.4%. As regards this clone: Its target is not known.

This TCR came from an adult who received the AZD1222 COVID-19 vaccine. The V and J genes are TRBV5-8 and TRBJ1-2, with 12 bases that match TRBD1. The specimen comprised peripheral blood, sampled 28 days after the second AZD1222 dose. The DNA of the CDR3 is TGTGCCAGCAGCTCCCGGCGGGACAGGGGGCTCGTCTATGGCTACACCTTC. Translated: CASSSRRDRGLVYGYTF.